The clone carrying this TCR beta chain occurred many times. CDR3 length equals 12 residues. V was trimmed by 3 bases and J by 6 bases, leaving 6 bases between them. This specimen comes from a study of T-cell reconstitution after alpha-beta-depleted transplantation in children. TCRbeta library preparation incorporated unique molecular identifiers. TCRdb reprocessed the PCR reads with MiXCR, giving one entry per CDR3 protein. The data contain about 400,000 distinct CDR3 sequences, roughly 20% of them singletons. The clonotype originates from a human donor who donated a stem cell graft to a child with acute myeloid leukemia. The chain is built from TRBV12-3 or TRBV12-4 and TRBJ2-1, with unresolved D. The sequencing here drew on PBMCs from the stem cell graft donor, taken from the stem cell graft. The CDR3 here is CASSFGSNEQFF. The CDR3 DNA reads TGTGCCAGCAGTTTTGGGTCCAATGAGCAGTTCTTC.